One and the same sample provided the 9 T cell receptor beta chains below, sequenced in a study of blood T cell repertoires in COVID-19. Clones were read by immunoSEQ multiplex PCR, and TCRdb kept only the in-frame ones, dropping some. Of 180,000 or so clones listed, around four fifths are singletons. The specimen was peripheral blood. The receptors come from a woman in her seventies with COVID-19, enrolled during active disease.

The CDR3 loop reads CASRRDSGGANYGYTF. Here the CDR3 DNA reads TGTGCCAGCAGACGGGACAGTGGGGGCGCTAACTATGGCTACACCTTC. V is TRBV27 and J is TRBJ1-2; 7 positions match TRBD1. V was clipped by 6 bases and J by 0 bases; unmatched bases: 10. Germline V gene sequence: CDR1 MNHEY, CDR2 SMNVEV (reference sequence). This CDR3 region has 16 residues.

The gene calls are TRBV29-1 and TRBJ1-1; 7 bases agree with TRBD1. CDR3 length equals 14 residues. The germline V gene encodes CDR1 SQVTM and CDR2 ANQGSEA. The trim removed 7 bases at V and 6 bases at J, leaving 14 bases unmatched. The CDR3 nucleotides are TGCAGCGCTGCACCCCAAGGGACAGTCGCTGAAGCTTTCTTT. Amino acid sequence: CSAAPQGTVAEAFF.

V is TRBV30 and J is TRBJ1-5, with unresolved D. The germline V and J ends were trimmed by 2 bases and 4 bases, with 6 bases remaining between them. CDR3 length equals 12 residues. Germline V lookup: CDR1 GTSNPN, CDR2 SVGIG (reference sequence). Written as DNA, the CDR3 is TGTGCCTGGAGTTTGCGAAATCAGCCCCAGCATTTT. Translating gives CAWSLRNQPQHF.

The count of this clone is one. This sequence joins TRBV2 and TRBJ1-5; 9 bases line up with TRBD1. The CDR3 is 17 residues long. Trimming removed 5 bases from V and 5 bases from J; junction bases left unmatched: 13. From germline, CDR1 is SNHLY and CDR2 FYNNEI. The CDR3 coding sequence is TGTGCCAGCAGTTCGTTTGGGACAGGGAGGCAGGATCAGCCCCAGCATTTT. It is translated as CASSSFGTGRQDQPQHF.

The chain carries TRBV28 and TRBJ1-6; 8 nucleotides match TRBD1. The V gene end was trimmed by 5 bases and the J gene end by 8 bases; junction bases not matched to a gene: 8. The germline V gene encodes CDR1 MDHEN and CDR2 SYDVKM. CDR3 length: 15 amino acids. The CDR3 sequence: CASSPRTGYDSPLHF. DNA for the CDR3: TGTGCCAGCAGTCCCAGGACAGGGTATGATTCACCCCTCCACTTT.

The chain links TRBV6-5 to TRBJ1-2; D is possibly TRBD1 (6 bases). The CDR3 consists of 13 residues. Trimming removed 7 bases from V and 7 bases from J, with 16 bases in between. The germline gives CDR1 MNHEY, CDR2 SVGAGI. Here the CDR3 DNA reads TGTGCCAGCATGAGAACAGGGCTCGGTGGCTACACCTTC. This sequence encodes CASMRTGLGGYTF.

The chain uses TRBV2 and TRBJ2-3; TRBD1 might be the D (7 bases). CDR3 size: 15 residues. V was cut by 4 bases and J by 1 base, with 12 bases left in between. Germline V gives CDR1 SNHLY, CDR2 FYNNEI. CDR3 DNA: TGTGCCAGCAGTGTTGGAGGGGGCGGCACAGATACGCAGTATTTT. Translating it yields CASSVGGGGTDTQYF.

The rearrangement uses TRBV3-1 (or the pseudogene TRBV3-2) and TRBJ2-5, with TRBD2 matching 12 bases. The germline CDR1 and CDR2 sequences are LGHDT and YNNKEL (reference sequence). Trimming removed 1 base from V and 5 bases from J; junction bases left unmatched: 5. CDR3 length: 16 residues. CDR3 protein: CASSQATSGRTETQYF. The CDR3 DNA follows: TGTGCCAGCAGCCAAGCGACTAGCGGGAGAACGGAGACCCAGTACTTC.

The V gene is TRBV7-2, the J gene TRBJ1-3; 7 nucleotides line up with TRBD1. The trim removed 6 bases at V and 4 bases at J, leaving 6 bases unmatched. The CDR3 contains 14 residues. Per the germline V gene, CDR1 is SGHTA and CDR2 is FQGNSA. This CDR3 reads CASRFPGQGNTIYF. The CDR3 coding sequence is TGTGCCAGCAGATTTCCGGGACAGGGAAACACCATATATTTT.